This T cell receptor (beta chain) was recorded in a study of T cells in Graves' hyperthyroidism and ophthalmopathy. A note on this clonotype: Its target is not known.

If no ophthalmopathy progression occurred within 18 months, Graves' hyperthyroidism was stable. Amplification of TCR beta CDR3 regions used RNA as the template. The HTBI primer set drove a first-round RT-PCR of the TCR CDR3. TCRdb called the multiplex PCR reads again in MiXCR, with one record for every CDR3 protein. The sample records 540,000 or so distinct CDR3 sequences, 15% to 18% being singletons. General study points: Classification by a 13 V-J model distinguished ophthalmopathy from stable hyperthyroidism. Peripheral blood also featured most of the thyroid clonotypes expanded above 0.001.

This sequence originates from a woman aged 25 to 39 with Graves' hyperthyroidism. Sequencing input: blood.

CDR3 DNA sequence: TGTGCCAGCAGTGACAGGGAGGCGGGAAACACCATATATTTT. As protein: CASSDREAGNTIYF. The chain employs TRBV2 and TRBJ1-3; the D gene is possibly TRBD1 (5 bases). V shed 3 bases and J shed 4 bases, with 10 bases lying between them. Per the germline V gene, CDR1 is SNHLY and CDR2 is FYNNEI. This CDR3 comprises 14 residues.